The 32 T cell receptor beta chains listed next were all sequenced from one sample in a study of beta chain features in type 1 diabetes. Sequencing targeted expressed TCRB transcripts, as all isolated RNA had been reverse transcribed. Data came from immunoSEQ multiplex PCR; TCRdb stores just in-frame clones and leaves some out. The sample lists roughly 300,000 clones; around 7.6% were seen once. The sequenced material came from central memory CD4+ T cells from blood. The receptors were sampled from a woman aged 18-30 years in good health.

V gene TRBV19 combines with J gene TRBJ2-2; maybe TRBD2 (5 bases). This CDR3 spans 15 amino acids. Germline CDR1 reads LNHDA; CDR2 reads SQIVND (reference sequence). The V gene lost 4 bases and the J gene lost 6 bases, with 15 bases spanning the gap. The chain's CDR3 is CASSKRPEGAGELFF. CDR3 nucleotides: TGTGCCAGTAGTAAAAGGCCAGAGGGTGCCGGGGAGCTGTTTTTT.

This clone was seen a handful of times. V usage is TRBV4-3 and J usage is TRBJ2-1; 7 nucleotides agree with TRBD2. CDR3 length equals 15 residues. The germline gives CDR1 LGHNA, CDR2 YSLEER. J was trimmed by 4 bases and V by 1 base; bases with no gene match: 4. CDR3 in DNA: TGCGCCAGCAGCCAAGGGGAGGGCCAGTACAATGAGCAGTTCTTC. Amino acids: CASSQGEGQYNEQFF.

This chain joins TRBV10-3 and TRBJ2-2; the match to TRBD2 covers 10 bases. CDR1 and CDR2 from the germline V gene are ENHRY and SYGVKD. The ends lost 2 bases at V and 3 bases at J; junction bases unmatched: 9. The CDR3 totals 18 residues. For the CDR3, the DNA is TGTGCCATCAGTGAGCCATATTCTAGCGGGAGTGACACCGGGGAGCTGTTTTTT. It specifies CAISEPYSSGSDTGELFF.

In this sample, this clone turned up a few times. The genes are TRBV27 and TRBJ2-2; tentative D call: TRBD2 (5 bases). This CDR3 has 14 residues. Germline V gene lookup returns CDR1 MNHEY and CDR2 SMNVEV (reference sequence). The V end lost 7 bases, the J end lost 0 bases, and 9 bases lay between the germline ends. CDR3: CASKEVPNTGELFF. The DNA for the CDR3 is TGTGCCAGCAAGGAGGTGCCGAACACCGGGGAGCTGTTTTTT.

This clone was observed at least ten times. This chain joins TRBV18 and TRBJ1-2; 7 bases line up with TRBD1. CDR1 is KGHSH and CDR2 is LQKENI in the germline V gene. The CDR3 runs 15 residues. Trimming cost V 4 bases and J 4 bases; bases outside gene matches: 9. The CDR3: CASSQLRQGGYGYTF. As DNA, the CDR3 is TGTGCCAGCTCACAGTTGCGACAGGGTGGCTATGGCTACACCTTC.

The chain employs TRBV9 and TRBJ1-1, with D perhaps TRBD1 (5 bases). The CDR3 totals 14 residues. Per the germline V gene, CDR1 is SGDLS and CDR2 is YYNGEE. V lost 4 bases and J lost 2, with 12 bases in between. CDR3 DNA sequence: TGTGCCAGCAGCTTAGGGACGGCAAACACTGAAGCTTTCTTT. It yields the protein CASSLGTANTEAFF.

The genes are TRBV5-6 and TRBJ2-5; 7 bases map to TRBD1. J lost 3 bases, V lost 0 bases, and 5 bases had no gene match. In germline, CDR1 is SGHDT, CDR2 YYEEEE. This CDR3 is 15 amino acids long. DNA for the CDR3: TGTGCCAGCAGCTTGGAACAGGGGCTGGAAGAGACCCAGTACTTC. Protein sequence: CASSLEQGLEETQYF.

This CDR3 is CASSMTGGQPQHF. The CDR3 coding sequence is TGTGCCAGCAGTATGACAGGGGGTCAGCCCCAGCATTTT. This chain connects TRBV7-9 to TRBJ1-5; 9 bases match TRBD1. Trimming at V came to 6 bases and at J to 6 bases, leaving 3 bases not matched to a gene. The CDR3 length is 13 residues. From germline, CDR1 is SEHNR and CDR2 FQNEAQ (reference sequence). The full variable domain, in which reference TRBV7-9 and TRBJ1-5 provide the parts outside the CDR3, is DTGVSQNPRHKITKRGQNVTFRCDPISEHNRLYWYRQTLGQGPEFLTYFQNEAQLEKSRLLSDRFSAERPKGSFSTLEIQRTEQGDSAMYLCASSMTGGQPQHFGDGTRLSIL.

This clone was counted ten times or more. The chain links TRBV5-1 to TRBJ2-3, with 7 positions matching TRBD1. This CDR3 is 14 amino acids long. The trim removed 9 bases at V and 3 bases at J, leaving 10 bases unmatched. The germline V gene has CDR1 SGHRS and CDR2 YFSETQ. The CDR3 loop reads CATSDRAETDTQYF. The CDR3 region has the DNA TGCGCCACCAGTGACAGGGCCGAGACAGATACGCAGTATTTT.

This clone was counted only a few times. The J gene is TRBJ2-7, the V gene TRBV7-2; 8 nucleotides align to TRBD2. The germline CDR1 and CDR2 sequences are SGHTA and FQGNSA. V shed 5 bases and J 4 bases; nucleotides not matched to a gene: 7. CDR3 length: 14 residues. For the CDR3, the DNA is TGTGCCAGCAGCCGTACGGGACTAGGTTACGAGCAGTACTTC. Protein product: CASSRTGLGYEQYF.

The chain recombines TRBV20-1 with TRBJ1-1; no firm D call. Trimming removed 4 bases at V and 0 bases at J, with 3 bases between. Germline V gene lookup returns CDR1 DFQATT and CDR2 SNEGSKA (reference sequence). The CDR3 is made up of 11 amino acids. The CDR3 sequence is CSAILNTEAFF. The CDR3 DNA is TGCAGTGCTATTCTGAACACTGAAGCTTTCTTT.

The chain recombines TRBV7-6 with TRBJ2-2; 7 nucleotides agree with TRBD2. Germline CDR1 is SGHVS and CDR2 is FNYEAQ. CDR3 length: 15 residues. Trimming took 0 bases from V and 6 from J; bases not matched to a gene: 4. The CDR3 DNA reads TGTGCCAGCAGCTTAGCGGGAGGGCCGCCCGGGGAGCTGTTTTTT. As protein: CASSLAGGPPGELFF.

The chain joins TRBV5-6 to TRBJ2-1, with 13 bases identical to TRBD2. The CDR3 loop spans 13 amino acids. CDR1 SGHDT and CDR2 YYEEEE come from the germline V gene. V lost 4 bases to trimming and J lost 14 bases; unmatched junction nucleotides: 6. The CDR3 here is CASSRGLAGFKFF. The CDR3 nucleotides are TGTGCCAGCAGCCGGGGACTAGCGGGATTTAAGTTCTTC.

J is TRBJ2-3 and V is TRBV19; a possible D gene is TRBD2 (6 bases). Germline assignment: CDR1 LNHDA and CDR2 SQIVND (reference sequence). With 6 bases removed from V and 3 bases from J, the gap between germline ends came to 13 bases. CDR3 length equals 14 residues. The CDR3 DNA reads TGTGCCAGTAGCTCTGCGGGGAGAACAGATACGCAGTATTTT. Translated: CASSSAGRTDTQYF.

This clone appeared many times. The chain couples TRBV29-1 to TRBJ2-5; D not resolved. V shed 2 bases and J shed 7 bases, with 11 bases lying between them. From germline, CDR1 is SQVTM and CDR2 ANQGSEA. This CDR3 is built from 12 residues. CDR3 in amino acids: CSVELQSGTQYF. In nucleotides, the CDR3 is TGCAGCGTTGAATTACAGTCGGGGACCCAGTACTTC.

The CDR3 DNA sequence: TGTGCCAGCAGCCGTCGGGTCGCGGGGACGGAGACCCAGTACTTC. Translating it yields CASSRRVAGTETQYF. J is TRBJ2-5 and V is TRBV11-2; D may be TRBD2 (6 bases). This CDR3 has 15 residues. Germline CDR1 reads SGHAT; CDR2 reads FQNNGV. V lost 5 bases and J lost 5, with 18 bases in between.

This clone was recorded at least ten times. The chain employs TRBV5-1 and TRBJ2-5, with a tentative D call TRBD2 (6 bases). CDR1 and CDR2 from the germline V gene are SGHRS and YFSETQ. Between the trimmed V and J ends, which lost 4 bases and 5 bases, there was a span of 18 bases. CDR3 length: 15 residues. Here the CDR3 reads CASSRGTSPWETQYF. CDR3 nucleotide sequence: TGCGCCAGCAGCCGGGGGACTTCCCCGTGGGAGACCCAGTACTTC.

This clone has a count of ten or more. The CDR3 DNA reads as TGTGCCAGCAGCCCACTAGGCGAGGCCAAAAACATTCAGTACTTC. As protein: CASSPLGEAKNIQYF. This chain joins TRBV11-2 and TRBJ2-4, with D perhaps matching TRBD2 (5 bases). The CDR3 sequence is 15 residues long. Trimming stripped 5 bases from V and 1 base from J, with 12 bases between. CDR1 SGHAT and CDR2 FQNNGV come from the germline V gene.

This clone was seen a few times. J is TRBJ2-7 and V is TRBV7-9; 7 nucleotides match TRBD1. The J segment lost 6 bases and the V segment lost 7 bases, leaving 12 bases of the junction unmatched. The CDR3 runs 14 residues. Germline assignment: CDR1 SEHNR and CDR2 FQNEAQ (reference sequence). CDR3 sequence (DNA): TGTGCCAGCACCGCCAACGTGGCAGGGGGCGAGCAGTACTTC. It encodes CASTANVAGGEQYF. The full variable domain, with the rest looked up from reference TRBV7-9 and TRBJ2-7, is DTGVSQNPRHKITKRGQNVTFRCDPISEHNRLYWYRQTLGQGPEFLTYFQNEAQLEKSRLLSDRFSAERPKGSFSTLEIQRTEQGDSAMYLCASTANVAGGEQYFGPGTRLTVT.

The gene calls are TRBV6-1 and TRBJ2-2, with a possible D match to TRBD2 (6 bases). CDR1 is MNHNS and CDR2 is SASEGT in the germline V gene. The CDR3 spans 14 residues. V shed 3 bases and J shed 4 bases, with 9 bases lying between them. This CDR3 reads CASSDVGGTGELFF. The CDR3 DNA reads TGTGCCAGCAGTGATGTGGGAGGCACCGGGGAGCTGTTTTTT.

This clone was recorded many times. The chain links TRBV11-1 to TRBJ2-3; D is possibly TRBD2 (5 bases). Trimming took 5 bases from V and 4 from J, leaving 13 bases between them. The CDR3 is 14 amino acids. Germline values: CDR1 SGHAT, CDR2 FQDESV (reference sequence). This CDR3 is CASSPGLAADTQYF. The CDR3 DNA reads TGTGCCAGCAGCCCTGGGCTAGCTGCAGATACGCAGTATTTT.

This clone was seen many times. The rearrangement links TRBV27 to TRBJ2-7; unclear D gene. The CDR3 runs 11 residues. V was trimmed by 3 bases and J by 7 bases, leaving 7 bases between them. CDR1 and CDR2 (germline): MNHEY, SMNVEV (reference sequence). The CDR3 spells CASSFRWEQYF. The CDR3 DNA follows: TGTGCCAGCAGTTTCCGGTGGGAGCAGTACTTC.

V is TRBV5-4 and J is TRBJ1-2, with D hard to call. V lost 4 bases and J lost 4, with 8 bases in between. Looked up from germline, CDR1 is SGHNT and CDR2 is YYREEE (reference sequence). This CDR3 has 12 residues. The DNA for the CDR3 is TGTGCCAGCAGCGCAGGATCCTATGGCTACACCTTC. Protein sequence: CASSAGSYGYTF.

This clone has at least ten counts. This chain links TRBV28 with TRBJ2-5; D is ambiguous. Germline V gene lookup returns CDR1 MDHEN and CDR2 SYDVKM. This CDR3 has 12 amino acids. V was trimmed by 2 bases and J by 3 bases, leaving 4 bases between them. The CDR3 DNA reads TGTGCCAGCAGTTTAATGGAAGAGACCCAGTACTTC. This encodes CASSLMEETQYF.

This clone was counted between two and nine times. The chain links TRBV5-4 to TRBJ2-5; the match to TRBD2 covers 7 bases. Germline CDR1 SGHNT, CDR2 YYREEE (reference sequence). This CDR3 region has 16 residues. The J segment lost 1 base and the V segment lost 3 bases, leaving 9 bases of the junction unmatched. CDR3 residues: CASSSYRGTTQETQYF. In DNA, the CDR3 is TGTGCCAGCAGCTCATACCGCGGGACTACCCAAGAGACCCAGTACTTC.

This clone was counted only a few times. The chain links TRBV7-9 to TRBJ2-5, with D perhaps given as TRBD1 or TRBD2 (5 bases each). Germline CDR1 reads SEHNR; CDR2 reads FQNEAQ (reference sequence). Trimming shortened V by 1 base and J by 5 bases, and 23 bases separated the two germline ends. The CDR3 spans 18 residues. The CDR3 DNA is TGTGCCAGCAGCTTAGTGTTGTTGGGGACCCCAATCACGGAGACCCAGTACTTC. Encoded protein: CASSLVLLGTPITETQYF.

This clone was seen repeatedly, ten times or more. The CDR3 DNA reads as TGCGCCAGCAGTGAGTCGCTCGGGGAACACAATGAGCAGTTCTTC. Its translation: CASSESLGEHNEQFF. V is TRBV10-2 and J is TRBJ2-1; a possible D gene is TRBD2 (5 bases). Per the germline V gene, CDR1 is WSHSY and CDR2 is SAAADI. The CDR3 sequence is 15 residues long. V dropped 0 bases and J dropped 5 bases, with 11 bases sitting between them.

This clone has more than one count but fewer than ten. The chain combines TRBV4-2 with TRBJ2-3; 10 bases are shared with TRBD2. Germline loops: CDR1 LGHNA, CDR2 YNFKEQ. V shed 2 bases, J shed 5 bases, and the junction held 7 bases outside the gene matches. There are 16 residues in the CDR3. CDR3 residues: CASSQKLAGGRDTQYF. The DNA of the CDR3 is TGTGCCAGCAGCCAAAAATTAGCGGGAGGACGAGATACGCAGTATTTT.

Many counts were recorded for this clone. This chain joins TRBV4-2 and TRBJ2-4; 12 bases align to TRBD2. The CDR3 contains 20 residues. Per the germline V gene, CDR1 is LGHNA and CDR2 is YNFKEQ. J gave up 3 bases and V 4 bases, and 16 bases lay outside the gene matches. CDR3 coding DNA: TGTGCCAGCAGCCCAGGAGGTCCTAGCGGGAGGGCCGGGGGCAAAAACATTCAGTACTTC. It translates to CASSPGGPSGRAGGKNIQYF.

This chain links TRBV4-2 with TRBJ1-5; D uncertain. Germline CDR1 is LGHNA and CDR2 is YNFKEQ. V lost 4 bases and J lost 10, with 14 bases in between. This CDR3 is built from 13 residues. In DNA, the CDR3 is TGTGCCAGCAGCCTGGCAGGTGATGGTCCCCAGCATTTT. Residues: CASSLAGDGPQHF.

This chain links TRBV28 with TRBJ1-5; maybe TRBD1 (5 bases). V was shortened by 8 bases and J by 1 base, with 12 bases between the two germline ends. The CDR3 is 14 residues long. In germline, CDR1 is MDHEN, CDR2 SYDVKM. The CDR3 nucleotides read TGTGCCAGCGGGGCACATCTAAGCAATCAGCCCCAGCATTTT. Translating it yields CASGAHLSNQPQHF.

The genes are TRBV28 and TRBJ1-1, with D maybe TRBD1 (6 bases). Germline CDR1 is MDHEN and CDR2 is SYDVKM. With 2 bases removed from V and 8 bases from J, the gap between germline ends came to 12 bases. This CDR3 spans 13 amino acids. CDR3 protein: CASSLPDSFEAFF. Here the CDR3 DNA reads TGTGCCAGCAGTTTACCGGACAGCTTCGAAGCTTTCTTT.